Shown below are 13 T cell receptor beta chains from a single sample sequenced in a study of OX40 agonist ivuxolimab in advanced cancers. TCRdb's table, derived via immunoSEQ multiplex PCR, lists solely in-frame clones and lacks some. The sample lists tens of thousands of clones, about 79% occurring once. Sequences were derived from CD4+ or CD8+ T cells sorted from blood, sampled in a trial of the OX40 agonist ivuxolimab. Receptor source: an adult with an advanced solid tumor such as melanoma, head and neck, liver or kidney cancer.

This clone was counted once. This chain links TRBV19 with TRBJ2-5; D possibly corresponds to TRBD2 (6 bases). The CDR3 runs to 16 residues. Germline V lookup: CDR1 LNHDA, CDR2 SQIVND (reference sequence). Trimming took off 1 base at V and 3 bases at J, with 15 bases between the two ends. The CDR3 DNA sequence: TGTGCCAGTAGTATAGGAGAGCAGGGCGGGAAAGAGACCCAGTACTTC. This encodes CASSIGEQGGKETQYF. The whole variable domain, filled in from reference TRBV19 and TRBJ2-5, reads DGGITQSPKYLFRKEGQNVTLSCEQNLNHDAMYWYRQDPGQGLRLIYYSQIVNDFQKGDIAEGYSVSREKKESFPLTVTSAQKNPTAFYLCASSIGEQGGKETQYFGPGTRLLVL.

The V gene is TRBV2, the J gene TRBJ1-3; D remains unclear. This CDR3 has 11 amino acids. CDR1 and CDR2 (germline): SNHLY, FYNNEI. The V and J ends lost 7 bases and 9 bases respectively, with 10 bases between them. Written as DNA, the CDR3 is TGTGCCAGCAATGGGGTAGGCACCATATATTTT. Translation: CASNGVGTIYF.

The rearrangement links TRBV29-1 to TRBJ1-1, with D possibly matching TRBD1 (6 bases). Germline V lookup: CDR1 SQVTM, CDR2 ANQGSEA. V was shortened by 8 bases and J by 4 bases, with 17 bases between the two germline ends. The CDR3 length is 13 residues. CDR3: CSSGGPGFTEAFF. The CDR3 DNA reads as TGCAGCTCCGGGGGCCCGGGGTTCACTGAAGCTTTCTTT.

This sequence joins TRBV6-1 and TRBJ2-7; D call uncertain. This CDR3 comprises 16 residues. Germline V gene sequence: CDR1 MNHNS, CDR2 SASEGT. V was cut by 0 bases and J by 3 bases, with 15 bases left in between. CDR3: CASSEALGLGFYEQYF. CDR3 nucleotides: TGTGCCAGCAGTGAAGCGCTGGGTCTGGGTTTCTACGAGCAGTACTTC.

Here the CDR3 DNA reads TGCGCCAGCAGCCAAGCTTCGGCGGGGGGCTATTGGGAGCAGTTCTTC. It specifies CASSQASAGGYWEQFF. This rearrangement joins TRBV4-3 to TRBJ2-1; 8 bases match TRBD2. The CDR3 runs to 16 residues. Germline V gene lookup returns CDR1 LGHNA and CDR2 YSLEER. V dropped 1 base and J dropped 10; count of bases not matched to a gene: 12.

The J gene is TRBJ1-4, the V gene TRBV5-6; D remains ambiguous. The CDR3 runs 15 residues. Germline V gives CDR1 SGHDT, CDR2 YYEEEE. Trimming removed 0 bases from V and 8 bases from J, with 14 bases in between. This chain's CDR3 is CASSLGTQMGEKLFF. CDR3 DNA sequence: TGTGCCAGCAGCTTGGGGACCCAAATGGGAGAAAAACTGTTTTTT.

This clone was observed a single time. The V call is TRBV29-1, the J call TRBJ1-4; weak D call: TRBD1 (5 bases). Germline CDR1 and CDR2: SQVTM and ANQGSEA. The CDR3 consists of 13 residues. V was clipped by 4 bases and J by 7 bases, with 13 bases between them. This CDR3 is CSVGSGLSEKLFF. In nucleotides, the CDR3 is TGCAGCGTTGGTTCGGGGCTTAGTGAAAAACTGTTTTTT.

The chain uses TRBV7-3 and TRBJ2-1; 7 nucleotides align to TRBD1. Germline CDR1 reads SGHTA; CDR2 reads FQGTGA. CDR3 length: 15 residues. V shed 0 bases, J shed 12 bases, and the junction held 11 bases outside the gene matches. As DNA, the CDR3 is TGTGCCAGCAGCTTAACGCCACAGGTGCCAGGGGGGCAGTTCTTC. Encoded protein: CASSLTPQVPGGQFF.

This clone was observed a handful of times. The rearrangement links TRBV5-1 to TRBJ1-1, with TRBD1 matching over 9 bases. CDR1 and CDR2 (germline): SGHRS, YFSETQ. The J segment lost 5 bases and the V segment lost 2 bases, leaving 4 bases of the junction unmatched. This CDR3 has 14 amino acids. This CDR3 reads CASSLGTGTTEAFF. DNA for the CDR3: TGCGCCAGCAGCTTAGGGACAGGGACAACTGAAGCTTTCTTT.

In this sample, this clone turned up once. The V gene is TRBV7-2, the J gene TRBJ2-5; unclear D gene. The CDR3 runs 15 residues. The germline V gene encodes CDR1 SGHTA and CDR2 FQGNSA. The germline V and J ends were trimmed by 3 bases and 3 bases, with 14 bases remaining between them. The CDR3 is CASSFMGSPEETQYF. For the CDR3, the DNA is TGTGCCAGCAGCTTCATGGGCAGCCCTGAAGAGACCCAGTACTTC.

This chain links TRBV6-5 with TRBJ1-3; no firm D call. Germline V gene lookup returns CDR1 MNHEY and CDR2 SVGAGI. V was cut by 8 bases and J by 0 bases, with 8 bases left in between. The CDR3 has 13 amino acids. The CDR3 region is CASGTASGNTIYF. In nucleotides, the CDR3 is TGTGCCAGCGGCACAGCCTCTGGAAACACCATATATTTT.

The rearrangement uses TRBV5-1 and TRBJ1-4; 8 bases are shared with TRBD1. The CDR3 extends over 16 amino acids. Per the germline V gene, CDR1 is SGHRS and CDR2 is YFSETQ. V gave up 1 base and J gave up 5 bases; unmatched junction bases: 7. CDR3 residues: CASSLMGAGGNEKLFF. CDR3 nucleotide sequence: TGCGCCAGCAGCTTGATGGGAGCAGGGGGCAATGAAAAACTGTTTTTT.

The rearrangement joins TRBV10-3 to TRBJ1-3; TRBD1 matches 7 bases. Germline V gene lookup returns CDR1 ENHRY and CDR2 SYGVKD. Germline trimming cut 4 bases from V and 3 bases from J; bases unmatched to any gene: 12. This CDR3 region has 17 residues. The CDR3 coding sequence is TGTGCCATCAGTGCTATGGAAGTCAGGGGGTTTGGAAACACCATATATTTT. This gives the protein CAISAMEVRGFGNTIYF.